This TCR beta chain was identified during a study of identical twins. CDR3 length: 17 amino acids. The germline CDR1 and CDR2 sequences are SGHTA and FQGNSA. J lost 3 bases, V lost 5 bases, and 8 bases had no gene match. One entry per CDR3 protein results from TCRdb running MiXCR on the 5' RACE reads. The sample gives around 250,000 distinct CDR3 sequences, about 8.5% of which show up once; around 3% is in the top ten. This clonotype occurred many times. Its antigen is not known. Study results and limitations: For cord blood, abundant beta clonotypes had fewer insertions, unlike memory repertoires, which showed none.

This sample also appeared in a second study, on yellow fever vaccine responses in identical twins.

The sequenced material came from CD8+ T cells sorted from blood. The chain joins TRBV7-2 to TRBJ2-1; 12 bases agree with TRBD2. The clonotype was recovered from a young woman in good health. The CDR3 nucleotides read TGTGCCAGCAGCACAGGACTAGCGGGGCCGTACTACAATGAGCAGTTCTTC. Encoded protein: CASSTGLAGPYYNEQFF.